The 4 T cell receptor beta chains in this list originate from one sample, sequenced in a study of blood T cell repertoires in COVID-19 (dated by TCRdb to about 2020). Receptor libraries were prepared by the immunoSEQ multiplex PCR assay. TCRdb stores this immuneACCESS table with in-frame sequences only. Part of the clones is absent; in the studies checked, under half of the shortfall reflects unresolved V genes, and no reason is known for the rest. The table for this sample lists some 150,000 clones; roughly 82% of them were counted only once. The ten largest clones take up under 2.5% of the sample. The sample taken for sequencing was peripheral blood. These receptors were taken from an older man with acute or convalescent COVID-19.

The rearrangement uses TRBV29-1 and TRBJ2-3; TRBD1 aligns across 9 bases. J was trimmed by 1 base and V by 7 bases; bases with no gene match: 6. Germline V gives CDR1 SQVTM, CDR2 ANQGSEA. This CDR3 contains 14 residues. DNA of the CDR3: TGCAGCGGGACGGGACAGGGAGGCACAGATACGCAGTATTTT. Translation: CSGTGQGGTDTQYF.

CDR3 amino acids: CASSARENTEAFF. The CDR3 DNA is TGTGCCAGCAGTGCCAGGGAGAACACTGAAGCTTTCTTT. The chain is built from TRBV12-3 or TRBV12-4 and TRBJ1-1; D perhaps matches TRBD1 (5 bases). The CDR3 totals 13 residues. Between the trimmed V and J ends, which lost 5 bases and 1 base, there was a span of 8 bases.

This chain joins TRBV5-6 and TRBJ1-2; D gene ambiguous. This CDR3 region has 15 residues. Germline V gene sequence: CDR1 SGHDT, CDR2 YYEEEE. V was clipped by 3 bases and J by 3 bases, with 15 bases between them. CDR3 loop: CASSSRQLKDYGYTF. CDR3 nucleotides: TGTGCCAGCAGCTCCAGACAACTCAAGGACTATGGCTACACCTTC. The whole variable domain, remainder taken from reference TRBV5-6 and TRBJ1-2, is DAGVTQSPTHLIKTRGQQVTLRCSPKSGHDTVSWYQQALGQGPQFIFQYYEEEERQRGNFPDRFSGHQFPNYSSELNVNALLLGDSALYLCASSSRQLKDYGYTFGSGTRLTVV.

This clone was found many times. J is TRBJ1-1 and V is TRBV2, with a possible D match to TRBD1 (6 bases). The CDR3 covers 15 residues. Deletions cut 7 bases from V and 5 bases from J, with 20 bases between. The germline V gene has CDR1 SNHLY and CDR2 FYNNEI. The CDR3 loop reads CASTGRQALGTEAFF. The DNA for the CDR3 is TGTGCCAGCACTGGGCGACAGGCCCTGGGGACTGAAGCTTTCTTT.